This T cell receptor (beta chain) was sequenced in a study of T cell responses to AZD1222 COVID-19 vaccine. Note on this clone: What it binds is not known.

The length of the CDR3 is 16 residues. J lost 4 bases, V lost 4 bases, and 9 bases had no gene match. Germline V gene sequence: CDR1 LNHDA, CDR2 SQIVND (reference sequence). Broader study findings: Repertoire sampling was restricted to post-peak T cell response timepoints. Nearly half of unique spike-specific TCRs reportedly avoided B.1.351 and B.1.1.7 mutated regions.

Repertoires were generated with immunoSEQ multiplex PCR, while TCRdb's copy carries only in-frame clones and drops some. The profile covers around 160,000 clones, with 75% to 95% appearing a single time and approximately 2.9% taken by the ten largest. The rearrangement uses TRBV19 and TRBJ1-2, with 10 bases lining up with TRBD1. This TCR was sampled from an adult in good health. The material sequenced was peripheral blood, taken on day 0 of MenACWY control vaccination. In nucleotides, the CDR3 is TGTGCCAGTAGTAGAAGAGACAGGGGGCAGAGCTATGGCTACACCTTC. The encoded protein is CASSRRDRGQSYGYTF.